This T cell receptor (beta chain) was captured in a study of blood T cell repertoires in COVID-19. Per the original data handling: Reference gene primer amplification gave nucleated cell count estimates. Using immunoSEQ multiplex PCR, the repertoire was profiled, and TCRdb retains in-frame clones only, with some absent. That table supplies the V and J calls and clone size; D and trimming were determined from the DNA. The table lists under 300,000 clones, about 87% of them singletons. The cohort comprised adults aged 18 to 89 years residing in some 24 US areas. Resolution of symptoms, clearance, or two negative PCRs was present in recovered Cohort 3 donors. Germline values: CDR1 KGHSH, CDR2 LQKENI. CDR3 length equals 14 residues. V shed 5 bases and J shed 1 base, with 11 bases lying between them.

The TCR sequence derives from a woman aged 45 to 65 who had recovered from COVID-19. J is TRBJ1-1 and V is TRBV18; the D gene is possibly TRBD1 (5 bases). Sequencing used PBMCs or T cells enriched from blood (not recorded which). The CDR3 reads CASSFGGGNTEAFF. The CDR3 nucleotides read TGTGCCAGCTCATTTGGCGGGGGGAACACTGAAGCTTTCTTT.